This T cell receptor beta chain derives from a study of T cells in Graves' hyperthyroidism and ophthalmopathy. This clonotype has at least ten counts. Deletions cut 0 bases from V and 7 bases from J, with 15 bases between. This CDR3 has 16 residues. The V gene's germline CDR1 is LGHDT and CDR2 YNNKEL (reference sequence). Over 18 months, lack of ophthalmopathy progression marked Graves' hyperthyroidism as stable. Newly diagnosed hyperthyroidism, duration under 2 months, in patients aged 18 to 65. Amplification targeted TCR beta CDR3 regions from RNA transcripts. RT-PCR in the first round (using the HTBI primer set) targeted the TCR CDR3. A single record per CDR3 protein comes from TCRdb applying MiXCR to the multiplex PCR reads. The sample has 500,000 to 600,000 distinct CDR3 sequences, approximately 15% seen once; the top ten hold more than 15%.

The TCR was taken from a woman aged 18-29 years with Graves' hyperthyroidism. The sequenced material came from blood. The V gene is TRBV3-1, the J gene TRBJ1-4; no clear D gene. The CDR3 coding sequence is TGTGCCAGCAGCCAAGACTTGCCCCCCCGGGGTGAAAAACTGTTTTTT. This sequence encodes CASSQDLPPRGEKLFF.